This TCR beta chain was retrieved from a study of T-cell reconstitution after alpha-beta-depleted transplantation in children. Study-wide results and caveats: Reportedly, only several hundred clones from non-depleted graft cells drove alpha-beta T-cell counts at about two months. Newly generated T cells supplied most T-cell counts and diversity one year post-transplant. TCRbeta diversity was high at day 60 in some patients (a result of surviving recipient T cells and thymic progenitors).

Unique molecular identifiers were incorporated during preparation of the TCRbeta library. Each CDR3 protein gets one entry after TCRdb re-called the PCR reads with MiXCR. In the table there are about 830,000 distinct CDR3 sequences, approximately 15% of which are singletons. This clonotype occurred a few times. Its antigen is unknown. The sequence was obtained from a male patient younger than 18 who had a stem cell transplant for acute lymphoblastic leukemia, so the T cells may come from the graft donor. The material was PBMCs, mostly from graft donor cells, obtained 360 days after TCRalphabeta/CD19-depleted stem cell transplant.

CDR3 coding DNA: TGTGCCAGCAGTTACTCCACGGCTAGCGGAGGGCGCACAGATACGCAGTATTTT. Translated: CASSYSTASGGRTDTQYF. The chain links TRBV6-2 or TRBV6-3 to TRBJ2-3, with 7 nucleotides matching TRBD2. Germline CDR1 reads MNHEY; CDR2 reads SVGEGT. V dropped 0 bases and J dropped 1; count of bases not matched to a gene: 10. The CDR3 has 18 amino acids.